This T cell receptor (beta chain) was observed in a study of blood T cell repertoires in COVID-19. Overall study context: Samples taken during acute and convalescent COVID-19 were collected in the United States, Italy and Spain. PBMCs, B-cell-depleted T cells, or T cells were the source of the cDNA or gDNA that made up the material.

Per germline, CDR1 MDHEN and CDR2 SYDVKM. V was clipped by 5 bases and J by 7 bases, with 14 bases between them. The CDR3 totals 13 residues. Authors' methods: Amplified reference gene primers provided the basis for estimating nucleated cell counts. Assay: immunoSEQ multiplex PCR; the TCRdb copy retains only in-frame clones and omits some. The V and J calls and clone size are taken from that table; D and trimming were inferred from the DNA. The table shows roughly 670,000 clones, with just under 90% occurring only once. This clonotype originated in a woman younger than 35 with acute or convalescent COVID-19. The chain carries TRBV28 and TRBJ1-2; D possibly corresponds to TRBD1 (6 bases). The source material was peripheral blood. CDR3: CASSPKMGAGYTF. CDR3 bases: TGTGCCAGCAGTCCCAAGATGGGGGCTGGCTACACCTTC.